This T cell receptor (beta chain) was captured by sequencing in a study of shared clonotypes between healthy human individuals. Negatively enriched CD4+ T cells were divided by CD45RA into naive and memory. About this clone itself: Its antigen remains unidentified.

Across several immunoSEQ plates, the genomic DNA of each subset was split evenly. In the study's own analysis: Without quality scores, immunoSEQ junctional reads could not be filtered like full-length reads. Sequenced by immunoSEQ multiplex PCR; TCRdb stores in-frame clones only, minus some. V and J calls and clone size come straight from that table; D and trimming were deduced from the DNA. The table lists 2,500,000 or so clones, more than 90% of them singletons. This CDR3 comprises 16 residues. Germline CDR1 and CDR2: SGHRS and YFSETQ. J lost 3 bases, V lost 4 bases, and 10 bases had no gene match. Regarding the study as a whole: Sampling covered nothing but blood. Tissue TCR repertoires likely differ from those found in blood.

Sequenced sample: naive CD4+ T cells sorted from blood. Regarding subset: CD45RA+ positively selected. This clonotype was obtained from a man aged 18 to 30 in good health. The V gene is TRBV5-1, the J gene TRBJ2-3; 8 bases line up with TRBD2. The CDR3 region has the DNA TGCGCCAGCAGCCCCCTGACGGGGGGGCCGACAGATACGCAGTATTTT. This translates into CASSPLTGGPTDTQYF.